Sequencing of this T cell receptor (beta chain) was carried out in a study of T cell repertoires in cytomegalovirus infection. In the study overall: Matching HLA type and CMV infection were both indicated by public TCR beta signatures.

Broader study findings: Carriage of CMV together with the relevant HLA was identifiable through cumulative public TCR beta family frequency. Dominant in the ex vivo response were TCR beta clonotypes restricted by HLA-C and specific for CMV.

This CDR3 is 14 amino acids long. Germline CDR1 and CDR2: MDHEN and SYDVKM. Trimming removed 2 bases at V and 6 bases at J, with 11 bases between. This clonotype was observed a handful of times. Antigen specificity is unknown. In TCRdb, the reads were re-called with MiXCR into one record per CDR3 protein. Here the sample spans approximately 630,000 distinct CDR3 sequences, approximately 25% being singletons. The chain carries TRBV28 and TRBJ2-4; D is possibly TRBD2 (5 bases). The sequenced material came from CD8+ T cells from PBMCs. This clonotype originated in a human donor in good health (CMV status not recorded). Some clones in this sample may be carry-over from other donors' samples. The CDR3 here is CASSLQRTVNIQYF. The CDR3 nucleotides are TGTGCCAGCAGTTTACAACGGACTGTAAACATTCAGTACTTC. The variable domain in full, with the rest retrieved from reference TRBV28 and TRBJ2-4, is DVKVTQSSRYLVKRTGEKVFLECVQDMDHENMFWYRQDPGLGLRLIYFSYDVKMKEKGDIPEGYSVSREKKERFSLILESASTNQTSMYLCASSLQRTVNIQYFGAGTRLSVL.